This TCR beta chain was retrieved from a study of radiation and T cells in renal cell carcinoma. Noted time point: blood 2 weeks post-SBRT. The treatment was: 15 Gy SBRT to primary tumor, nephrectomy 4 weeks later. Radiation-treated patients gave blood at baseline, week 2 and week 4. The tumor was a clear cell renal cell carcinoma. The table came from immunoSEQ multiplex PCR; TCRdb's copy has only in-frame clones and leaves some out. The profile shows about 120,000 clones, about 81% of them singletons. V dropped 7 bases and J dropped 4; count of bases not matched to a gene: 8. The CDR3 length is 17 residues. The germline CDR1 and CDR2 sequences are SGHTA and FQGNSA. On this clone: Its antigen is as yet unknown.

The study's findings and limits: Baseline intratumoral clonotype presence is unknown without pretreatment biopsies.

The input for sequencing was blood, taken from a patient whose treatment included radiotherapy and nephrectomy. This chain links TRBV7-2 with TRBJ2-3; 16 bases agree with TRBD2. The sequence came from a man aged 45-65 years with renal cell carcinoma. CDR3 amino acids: CASTYGTSGGAADTQYF. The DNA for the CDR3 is TGTGCCAGCACCTATGGGACTAGCGGGGGGGCTGCAGATACGCAGTATTTT.